This T cell receptor (beta chain) was identified in a study of shared clonotypes between healthy human individuals. In regard to this clone: Other nucleotide sequences from this sample produce the same CDR3.

V lost 2 bases to trimming and J lost 2 bases, with 6 bases between them. The CDR3 loop spans 13 amino acids. Germline V gene data show CDR1 as KGHSH and CDR2 as LQKENI. Several immunoSEQ plates received, in even portions, the genomic DNA of each subset. Each unsorted PBMC replicate got 300 ng genomic DNA, 25,000 to 30,000 genomes. Repertoires were generated with immunoSEQ multiplex PCR, while TCRdb's copy carries only in-frame clones and drops some. The sample holds hundreds of thousands of clones, over 60% seen once. The clonotype was recovered from a woman aged 40 to 55 in good health. Some clones in this sample may be carry-over from other donors' samples. The specimen was PBMCs. V usage is TRBV18 and J usage is TRBJ2-5, with D perhaps TRBD1 (6 bases). CDR3 residues: CASSPGQQETQYF. CDR3 nucleotides: TGTGCCAGCTCACCAGGACAGCAAGAGACCCAGTACTTC. The full variable domain, with the rest looked up from reference TRBV18 and TRBJ2-5, is NAGVMQNPRHLVRRRGQEARLRCSPMKGHSHVYWYRQLPEEGLKFMVYLQKENIIDESGMPKERFSAEFPKEGPSILRIQQVVRGDSAAYFCASSPGQQETQYFGPGTRLLVL.